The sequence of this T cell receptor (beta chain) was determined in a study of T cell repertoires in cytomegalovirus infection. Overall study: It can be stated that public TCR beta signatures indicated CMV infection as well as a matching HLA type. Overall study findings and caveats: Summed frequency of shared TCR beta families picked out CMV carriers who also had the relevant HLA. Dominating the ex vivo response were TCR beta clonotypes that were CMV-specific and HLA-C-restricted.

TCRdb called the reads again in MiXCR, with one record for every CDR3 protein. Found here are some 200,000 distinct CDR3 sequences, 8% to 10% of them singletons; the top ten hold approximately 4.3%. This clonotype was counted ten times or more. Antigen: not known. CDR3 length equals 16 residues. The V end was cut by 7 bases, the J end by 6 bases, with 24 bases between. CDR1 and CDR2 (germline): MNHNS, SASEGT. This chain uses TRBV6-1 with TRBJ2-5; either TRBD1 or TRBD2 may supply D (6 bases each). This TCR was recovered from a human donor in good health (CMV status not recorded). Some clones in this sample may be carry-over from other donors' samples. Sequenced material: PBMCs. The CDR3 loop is CASTPGTGGVMKTQYF. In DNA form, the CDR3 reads TGTGCCAGCACCCCCGGGACCGGGGGCGTAATGAAGACCCAGTACTTC.